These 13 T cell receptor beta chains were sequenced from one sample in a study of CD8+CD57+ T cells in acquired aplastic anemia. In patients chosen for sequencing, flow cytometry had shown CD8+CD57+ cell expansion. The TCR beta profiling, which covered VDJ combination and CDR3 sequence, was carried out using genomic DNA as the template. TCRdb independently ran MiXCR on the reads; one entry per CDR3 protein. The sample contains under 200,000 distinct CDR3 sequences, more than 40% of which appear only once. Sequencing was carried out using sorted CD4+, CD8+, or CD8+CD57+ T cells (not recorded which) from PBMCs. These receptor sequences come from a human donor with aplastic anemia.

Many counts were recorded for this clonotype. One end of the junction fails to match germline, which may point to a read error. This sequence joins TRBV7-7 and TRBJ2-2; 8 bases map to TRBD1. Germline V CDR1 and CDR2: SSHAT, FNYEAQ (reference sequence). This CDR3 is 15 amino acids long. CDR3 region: CASSVTGGASGELFF. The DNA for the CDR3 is TGTGCTAGCAGCGTAACAGGGGGTGCGTCCGGGGAGCTGTTTTTT.

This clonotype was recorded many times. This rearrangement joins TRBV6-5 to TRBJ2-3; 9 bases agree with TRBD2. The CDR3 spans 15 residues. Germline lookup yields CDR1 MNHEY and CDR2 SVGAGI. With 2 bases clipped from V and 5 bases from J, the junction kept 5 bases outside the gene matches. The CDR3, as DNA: TGTGCCAGCAGTTACCTGACTAGCGGAAGAGATACGCAGTATTTT. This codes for CASSYLTSGRDTQYF.

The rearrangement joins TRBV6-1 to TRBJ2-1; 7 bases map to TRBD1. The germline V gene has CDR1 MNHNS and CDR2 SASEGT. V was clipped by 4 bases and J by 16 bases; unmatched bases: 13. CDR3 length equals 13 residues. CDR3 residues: CASSGRQGWGYFF. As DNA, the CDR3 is TGTGCCAGCAGTGGTAGACAGGGATGGGGGTATTTCTTC.

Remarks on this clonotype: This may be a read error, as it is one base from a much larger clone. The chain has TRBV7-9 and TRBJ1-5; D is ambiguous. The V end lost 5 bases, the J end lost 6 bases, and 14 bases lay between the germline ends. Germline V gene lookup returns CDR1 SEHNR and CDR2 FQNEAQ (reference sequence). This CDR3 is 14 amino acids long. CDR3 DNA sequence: TGTGCCAGCAGCGTCGACGGAGCGAGTCAGCCCCAGCATTTT. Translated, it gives CASSVDGASQPQHF.

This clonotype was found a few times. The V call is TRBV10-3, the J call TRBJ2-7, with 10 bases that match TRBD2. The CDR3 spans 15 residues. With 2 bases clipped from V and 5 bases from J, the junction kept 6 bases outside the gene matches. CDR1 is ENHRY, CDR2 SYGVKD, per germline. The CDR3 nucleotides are TGTGCCATCAGTGAGGAGAGGACTAGCGGTGACGAGCAGTACTTC. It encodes CAISEERTSGDEQYF.

The CDR3 DNA reads as TGCAGTGCTAGAACAGGGGAAACCCAGTACTTC. Amino acids: CSARTGETQYF. This chain links TRBV20-1 with TRBJ2-5, with 7 bases matching TRBD1. This CDR3 spans 11 amino acids. After removal of 2 bases from V and 8 bases from J, the junction contained 2 bases not matched to a gene. CDR1 is DFQATT and CDR2 is SNEGSKA in the germline V gene (reference sequence).

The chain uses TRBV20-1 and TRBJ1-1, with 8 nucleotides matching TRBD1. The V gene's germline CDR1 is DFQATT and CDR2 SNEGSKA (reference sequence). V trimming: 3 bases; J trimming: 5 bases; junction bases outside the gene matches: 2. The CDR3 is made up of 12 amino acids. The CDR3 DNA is TGCAGTGCTAGGACAGGGGAGACTGAAGCTTTCTTT. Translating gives CSARTGETEAFF.

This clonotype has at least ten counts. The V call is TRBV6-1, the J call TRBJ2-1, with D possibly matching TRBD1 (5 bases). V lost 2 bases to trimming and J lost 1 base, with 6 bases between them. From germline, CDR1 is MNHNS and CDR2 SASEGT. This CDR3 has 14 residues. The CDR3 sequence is CASSEQGSYNEQFF. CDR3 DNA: TGTGCCAGCAGTGAACAGGGATCCTACAATGAGCAGTTCTTC.

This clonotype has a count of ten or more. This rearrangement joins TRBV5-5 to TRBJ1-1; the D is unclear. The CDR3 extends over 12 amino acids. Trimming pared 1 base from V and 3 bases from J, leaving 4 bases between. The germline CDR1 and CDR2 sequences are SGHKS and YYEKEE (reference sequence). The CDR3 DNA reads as TGTGCCAGCAGCTTGACAGACACTGAAGCTTTCTTT. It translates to CASSLTDTEAFF.

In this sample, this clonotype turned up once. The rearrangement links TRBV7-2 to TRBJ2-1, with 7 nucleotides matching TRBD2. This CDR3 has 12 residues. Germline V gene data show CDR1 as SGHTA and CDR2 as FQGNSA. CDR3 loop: CAREGPYNEQFF. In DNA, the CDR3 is TGTGCTAGGGAGGGCCCTTACAATGAGCAGTTCTTC.

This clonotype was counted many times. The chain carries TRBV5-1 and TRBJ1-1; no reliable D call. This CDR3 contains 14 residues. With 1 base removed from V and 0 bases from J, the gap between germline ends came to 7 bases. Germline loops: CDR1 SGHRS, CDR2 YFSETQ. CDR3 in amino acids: CASSLKWVNTEAFF. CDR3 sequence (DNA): TGCGCCAGCAGCTTGAAATGGGTGAACACTGAAGCTTTCTTT. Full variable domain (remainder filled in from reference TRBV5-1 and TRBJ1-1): KAGVTQTPRYLIKTRGQQVTLSCSPISGHRSVSWYQQTPGQGLQFLFEYFSETQRNKGNFPGRFSGRQFSNSRSEMNVSTLELGDSALYLCASSLKWVNTEAFFGQGTRLTVV.

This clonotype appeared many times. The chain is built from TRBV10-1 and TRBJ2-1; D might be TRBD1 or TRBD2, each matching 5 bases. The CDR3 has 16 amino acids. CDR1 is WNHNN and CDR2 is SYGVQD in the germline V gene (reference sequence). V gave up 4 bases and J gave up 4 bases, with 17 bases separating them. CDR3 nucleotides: TGCGCCAGCAGTGGAGGCGGCAGAGGGGTTTACAATGAGCAGTTCTTC. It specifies CASSGGGRGVYNEQFF.

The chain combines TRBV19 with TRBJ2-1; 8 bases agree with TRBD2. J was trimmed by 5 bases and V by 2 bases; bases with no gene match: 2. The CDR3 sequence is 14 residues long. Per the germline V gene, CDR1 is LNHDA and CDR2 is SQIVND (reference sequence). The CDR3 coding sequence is TGTGCCAGTAGTATAACTAGCGGCAACAATGAGCAGTTCTTC. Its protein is CASSITSGNNEQFF.